The source of this TCR beta chain is a study of cytomegalovirus exposure and HLA in healthy donors. 13 Jbeta primers and 60 Vbeta primers were used for the PCR. The repertoire was sequenced with immunoSEQ multiplex PCR; TCRdb's copy has only in-frame clones and lacks some. The data contain 220,000 or so clones, roughly three quarters of them singletons. The CDR3 length is 15 residues. Deletions cut 3 bases from V and 0 bases from J, with 12 bases between. CDR1 is ENHRY and CDR2 is SYGVKD in the germline V gene. The genes are TRBV10-3 and TRBJ2-7; D possibly corresponds to TRBD2 (6 bases). The sample taken for sequencing was PBMCs. This TCR derives from a man aged 45-60 years in good health and CMV-seronegative. CDR3 region: CAISDRREISYEQYF. The CDR3 nucleotides are TGTGCCATCAGTGATAGGCGGGAAATCTCCTACGAGCAGTACTTC.